A single sample is the source of the 13 T cell receptor beta chains below, sequenced in a study of T cells in localized non-small cell lung cancer. Some clones are missing from TCRdb's copy, which holds only in-frame ones; the method was immunoSEQ multiplex PCR. This sample has around 31,000 clones, with 85% to 95% found just once. Here the sequenced sample was peripheral blood, taken before any cancer treatment. Source of these receptors: a woman aged 40-69 years with stage I lung adenocarcinoma.

This clone was observed a handful of times. This chain joins TRBV2 and TRBJ2-7; 7 nucleotides align to TRBD1. Germline V lookup: CDR1 SNHLY, CDR2 FYNNEI. The CDR3 totals 16 residues. The trim removed 2 bases at V and 3 bases at J, leaving 10 bases unmatched. CDR3 sequence: CASSELGRDSLYEQYF. As DNA, the CDR3 is TGTGCCAGCAGTGAATTGGGTCGGGACAGTCTCTACGAGCAGTACTTC. The full variable domain, its missing parts supplied by reference TRBV2 and TRBJ2-7, is EPEVTQTPSHQVTQMGQEVILRCVPISNHLYFYWYRQILGQKVEFLVSFYNNEISEKSEIFDDQFSVERPDGSNFTLKIRSTKLEDSAMYFCASSELGRDSLYEQYFGPGTRLTVT.

The chain joins TRBV9 to TRBJ1-4, with TRBD1 as a possible D gene (6 bases). The CDR3 loop spans 14 amino acids. Germline V gene lookup returns CDR1 SGDLS and CDR2 YYNGEE. Trimming removed 0 bases at V and 8 bases at J, with 11 bases between. CDR3 nucleotide sequence: TGTGCCAGCAGCGTAGGGGGGGCTCAAGAAAAACTGTTTTTT. This sequence encodes CASSVGGAQEKLFF.

The chain recombines TRBV5-4 with TRBJ2-1, with D perhaps TRBD2 (5 bases). There are 16 residues in the CDR3. CDR1 is SGHNT and CDR2 is YYREEE in the germline V gene (reference sequence). V shed 2 bases and J shed 1 base, with 13 bases lying between them. The CDR3 DNA is TGTGCCAGCAGCTTCGGTGGGAGTGGTTCCTACAATGAGCAGTTCTTC. This encodes CASSFGGSGSYNEQFF.

The chain joins TRBV4-1 to TRBJ2-1; 10 bases fit TRBD2. Germline loops: CDR1 MGHRA, CDR2 YSYEKL. With 4 bases clipped from V and 8 bases from J, the junction kept 14 bases outside the gene matches. There are 17 residues in the CDR3. CDR3 protein: CASSRTLLAGAPHEQFF. DNA of the CDR3: TGCGCCAGCAGCCGAACCCTTCTAGCGGGGGCTCCCCATGAGCAGTTCTTC.

V is TRBV28 and J is TRBJ2-4, with a tentative D call TRBD1 (6 bases). This CDR3 has 21 residues. Germline V CDR1 and CDR2: MDHEN, SYDVKM. V was trimmed by 2 bases and J by 7 bases, leaving 33 bases between them. The CDR3 reads CASSLRTRWQGTIVEGNIQYF. CDR3 bases: TGTGCCAGCAGTTTAAGAACAAGATGGCAGGGGACCATCGTTGAGGGGAACATTCAGTACTTC.

This clone has more than one count but fewer than ten. This chain links TRBV9 with TRBJ1-2, with 7 bases aligning to TRBD1. The ends lost 0 bases at V and 4 bases at J; junction bases unmatched: 9. The CDR3 covers 16 residues. Germline V gene data show CDR1 as SGDLS and CDR2 as YYNGEE. In DNA form, the CDR3 reads TGTGCCAGCAGCGTAGATCCCTCGCAGGGGGTCTATGGCTACACCTTC. This gives the protein CASSVDPSQGVYGYTF.

The gene calls are TRBV19 and TRBJ1-6; D uncertain. CDR3 length: 16 residues. The V end was cut by 10 bases, the J end by 6 bases, with 22 bases between. The V gene's germline CDR1 is LNHDA and CDR2 SQIVND (reference sequence). DNA of the CDR3: TGTGCCACCAAACCCAGCGTCGGTCAGGTTAATTCACCCCTCCACTTT. As protein: CATKPSVGQVNSPLHF.

The rearrangement joins TRBV19 to TRBJ2-7; 10 nucleotides agree with TRBD1. V lost 3 bases, J lost 4 bases, and 6 bases stayed unmatched. CDR1 and CDR2 from the germline V gene are LNHDA and SQIVND (reference sequence). This CDR3 has 15 amino acids. CDR3 loop: CASSIQGQGRYEQYF. The CDR3 nucleotides are TGTGCCAGTAGTATCCAGGGACAGGGGCGTTACGAGCAGTACTTC.

The chain uses TRBV7-2 and TRBJ2-2; D is unclear. The V end lost 6 bases, the J end lost 0 bases, and 2 bases lay between the germline ends. Germline values: CDR1 SGHTA, CDR2 FQGNSA. The CDR3 contains 12 residues. DNA for the CDR3: TGTGCCAGCAGACCGAACACCGGGGAGCTGTTTTTT. This encodes CASRPNTGELFF.

The genes are TRBV7-2 and TRBJ2-1; tentatively, D is TRBD2 (5 bases). The germline V and J ends were trimmed by 0 bases and 0 bases, with 6 bases remaining between them. The CDR3 length is 15 residues. Germline V lookup: CDR1 SGHTA, CDR2 FQGNSA. Here the CDR3 reads CASSLAGDSYNEQFF. The CDR3, as DNA: TGTGCCAGCAGCTTAGCGGGAGACTCCTACAATGAGCAGTTCTTC.

The rearrangement links TRBV5-1 to TRBJ2-1, with a possible D match to TRBD1 (5 bases). Trimming left V 0 bases short and J 2 bases short, with 9 bases between. Germline V gene lookup returns CDR1 SGHRS and CDR2 YFSETQ. The CDR3 loop spans 15 amino acids. Here the CDR3 DNA reads TGCGCCAGCAGCTTGGAGCCAGGGCCCTACAATGAGCAGTTCTTC. Its protein is CASSLEPGPYNEQFF.

The V gene is TRBV5-1, the J gene TRBJ1-1, with D possibly matching TRBD1 (5 bases). Trimming took 6 bases from V and 4 from J, leaving 16 bases between them. CDR1 and CDR2 from the germline V gene are SGHRS and YFSETQ. This CDR3 comprises 14 residues. CDR3 loop: CASTNSGGSTEAFF. CDR3 DNA sequence: TGCGCCAGCACCAACAGCGGGGGAAGCACTGAAGCTTTCTTT. Full variable domain (outside the CDR3, taken from reference TRBV5-1 and TRBJ1-1): KAGVTQTPRYLIKTRGQQVTLSCSPISGHRSVSWYQQTPGQGLQFLFEYFSETQRNKGNFPGRFSGRQFSNSRSEMNVSTLELGDSALYLCASTNSGGSTEAFFGQGTRLTVV.

The chain links TRBV5-6 to TRBJ1-1; D is possibly TRBD1 (6 bases). V was pared by 4 bases and J by 1 base, with 17 bases between. The CDR3 is 16 residues long. Germline values: CDR1 SGHDT, CDR2 YYEEEE. CDR3 sequence (DNA): TGTGCCAGCAGCCCTGGGTTTAGGGGGGGGAACACTGAAGCTTTCTTT. Protein: CASSPGFRGGNTEAFF.